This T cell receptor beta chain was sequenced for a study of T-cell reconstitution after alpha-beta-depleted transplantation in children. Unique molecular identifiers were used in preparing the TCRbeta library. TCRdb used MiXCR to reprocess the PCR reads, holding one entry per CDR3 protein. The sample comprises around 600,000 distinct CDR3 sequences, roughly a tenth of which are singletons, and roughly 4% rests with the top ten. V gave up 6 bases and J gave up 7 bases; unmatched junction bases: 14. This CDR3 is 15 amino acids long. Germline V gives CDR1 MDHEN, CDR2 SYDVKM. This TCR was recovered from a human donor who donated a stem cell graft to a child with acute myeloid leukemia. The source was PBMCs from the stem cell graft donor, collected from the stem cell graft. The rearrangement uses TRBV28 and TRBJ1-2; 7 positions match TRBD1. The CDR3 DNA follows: TGTGCCAGCAGCATTGGCATGACAGGGTCGAGTGGCTACACCTTC. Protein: CASSIGMTGSSGYTF.